This TCR beta chain derives from a study of blood T cell repertoires in COVID-19 (TCRdb year 2020). As for the study more broadly: Samples from collaborators originated in the United States, Italy and Spain and spanned both the acute and convalescent phases of COVID-19. The samples were drawn from the first 160 participants of the ongoing ImmuneRACE study and from 1,200 or so subjects provided by 6 global collaborators. The material from the prospective study consisted of cDNA or gDNA derived from T cells, B-cell-depleted T cells, or PBMCs. The dataset comprised deeply sampled blood TCRbeta repertoires from subjects exposed to, actively infected with, or recovered from COVID-19. Where available, HLA class I and class II types were obtained from metadata supplied by the sample provider rather than from assay-based typing. A freely available public database, intended as a resource for researchers studying the immune response to SARS-CoV-2, is where the repertoires were released. Sample metadata almost always included a de-identified subject ID, COVID-19 status, age in years and sex.

TCRbeta CDR3 regions were amplified from genomic DNA by means of the immunoSEQ Assay, a bias-controlled multiplex PCR. The study's own analysis went as follows. The number of nucleated cells in each sample was estimated from the amplification of reference gene primers within the assay. Sequence reads were collapsed and filtered to measure the absolute abundance of every unique TCRbeta CDR3 rearrangement. For each sample, productive Simpson clonality was calculated as the square root of Simpson's diversity index across productive rearrangements. This is the immuneACCESS table as TCRdb keeps it, with only in-frame sequences that have V and J called. A part of the clones is gone; compared with another copy, unresolved V genes explain less than half, and the rest is unexplained. Clone size and V and J calls were adopted from that table, with D and trimming inferred from the DNA. This sample comprises approximately 270,000 clones, 70% to 90% of them detected only once. The ten top clones hold around 1.7% of the sample.

This clone has more than one count but fewer than ten. The antigen this receptor binds is unknown. No per-base quality is available; no much larger clone lies one base away. Study-wide findings and limitations: The quantity of clinical and demographic metadata differed by source and by participant and was supplied without curation.

Enrolling through a virtual design, the prospective study's participants ranged in age from roughly 18 to 95 years and lived across 20 to 25 United States geographic areas. To assign participants to cohorts, the prospective study relied on clinical history that participants themselves reported in a screening survey and a study questionnaire. ImmuneRACE Cohort 3 recovered participants were defined by two consecutive negative NP/OP PCR tests, healthcare professional clearance, or symptom resolution. In the prospective study, whole blood, serum and a nasopharyngeal or oropharyngeal swab were collected from each participant by mobile phlebotomists. Over a 2-month period, participants in the prospective study had the option of providing additional blood draws and questionnaires. Before DNA extraction, prospective study blood samples were shipped either frozen or at room temperature. The sequence was obtained from a man between 35 and 55 years old who had recovered from COVID-19. The specimen was PBMCs or T cells enriched from blood (not recorded which).

The CDR3 here reads CASSRDATGGDYGYTF. The DNA reads as follows: TGTGCCAGCTCACGGGACGCAACAGGGGGCGACTATGGCTACACCTTC. The V and J segments used are TRBV18 and TRBJ1-2; TRBD1 lines up with 9 middle nucleotides. Taken from cysteine to phenylalanine, the CDR3 has 16 residues. Of all the DNA, just the CDR3 is kept, 48 bases in frame from base 1. Germline trimming amounts to 4 bases on V and 3 bases on J, with 9 as the count of junction bases outside the gene matches. For CDR1 and CDR2, the germline V gene lists KGHSH and LQKENI.